One T cell receptor (beta chain) is described in this entry. Its antigen remains unknown. This sample is drawn from a study of cytomegalovirus exposure and HLA in healthy donors. General study results and limits: In a later analysis, a missense DCLRE1C variant was linked to TCR beta V- and J-gene trimming. Per published reports, the classifier diagnosed cytomegalovirus status with high specificity and sensitivity.

The PCR made use of 60 Vbeta and 13 Jbeta primers. The table came from immunoSEQ multiplex PCR; TCRdb's copy has only in-frame clones and leaves some out. The sample has roughly 140,000 clones; approximately 79% are singletons. Germline CDR1 and CDR2: MNHNS and SASEGT. J lost 1 base, V lost 4 bases, and 8 bases had no gene match. The CDR3 length is 16 residues. The source is a middle-aged woman in good health and CMV-seropositive. The sequenced sample was PBMCs. The rearrangement links TRBV6-1 to TRBJ1-1; 8 positions agree with TRBD1. CDR3 bases: TGTGCCAGCAGTGCTCCCAGTGGACAGGGGAACACTGAAGCTTTCTTT. It codes for CASSAPSGQGNTEAFF.